The 13 T cell receptor beta chains presented below share a single source sample, sequenced in a study of blood T cells in healthy people across ages. It was with a sample-barcoded 5' primer and a J-beta primer mix that a second PCR of roughly 7 to 12 cycles was run. MiXCR, applied by TCRdb to the 5' RACE reads, yields one record per CDR3 protein. The repertoire holds some 1.5 million distinct CDR3 sequences, with approximately 28% as singletons. The sequencing input was blood. The receptors stem from a woman aged 30 to 39 in good health.

Only a few counts were recorded for this clonotype. The chain recombines TRBV7-9 with TRBJ2-1; 9 bases agree with TRBD1. The V gene's germline CDR1 is SEHNR and CDR2 FQNEAQ (reference sequence). The J segment lost 8 bases and the V segment lost 1 base, leaving 12 bases of the junction unmatched. The CDR3 contains 17 residues. CDR3 sequence: CASSLDKTGGALDEQFF. The CDR3 region has the DNA TGTGCCAGCAGCTTAGACAAAACAGGGGGCGCTTTGGATGAGCAGTTCTTC. Full variable domain (missing parts from reference TRBV7-9 and TRBJ2-1): DTGVSQNPRHKITKRGQNVTFRCDPISEHNRLYWYRQTLGQGPEFLTYFQNEAQLEKSRLLSDRFSAERPKGSFSTLEIQRTEQGDSAMYLCASSLDKTGGALDEQFFGPGTRLTVL.

The rearrangement links TRBV19 to TRBJ1-6; D might be TRBD1 (5 bases). Trimming took off 3 bases at V and 10 bases at J, with 16 bases between the two ends. Germline lookup yields CDR1 LNHDA and CDR2 SQIVND (reference sequence). This CDR3 has 15 amino acids. The CDR3 DNA is TGTGCCAGTAGTATTCGGGACGTGATGGGGTCACCCCTCCACTTT. Protein product: CASSIRDVMGSPLHF.

The chain couples TRBV7-9 to TRBJ2-3; either TRBD1 or TRBD2 may supply D (5 bases each). Germline CDR1 reads SEHNR; CDR2 reads FQNEAQ (reference sequence). The CDR3 totals 14 residues. V gave up 11 bases and J gave up 1 base, with 16 bases separating them. The CDR3 DNA is TGTGCCGGCGCGGGCAGGGAAGGCACAGATACGCAGTATTTT. Its protein product is CAGAGREGTDTQYF.

The V call is TRBV20-1, the J call TRBJ1-2, with TRBD1 matching 8 bases. Germline CDR1 DFQATT, CDR2 SNEGSKA (reference sequence). The CDR3 consists of 13 residues. Trimming cost V 5 bases and J 6 bases; bases outside gene matches: 8. The CDR3 DNA reads TGCAGTGCTTACCCGGGACAGGACGATGGCTACACCTTC. Translated: CSAYPGQDDGYTF.

With respect to this clonotype: At one end the junction does not follow the germline gene, possibly because of a read error. The chain employs TRBV28 and TRBJ2-4; D gene unclear. The J call may not be correct, given that the DNA end is closer to TRBJ2-7. The germline V gene has CDR1 MDHEN and CDR2 SYDVKM. There are 15 residues in the CDR3. As DNA, the CDR3 is TGTGCCGGCAGCTTCGTCCTTACAGCCCCTTACGAGCAGTACTTC. Encoded protein: CAGSFVLTAPYEQYF.

This clonotype was seen repeatedly, ten times or more. The chain combines TRBV6-6 with TRBJ2-7, with TRBD2 matching 9 bases. V shed 0 bases and J 3 bases; nucleotides not matched to a gene: 9. The CDR3 contains 17 residues. CDR1 is MNHNY, CDR2 SVGAGI, per germline (reference sequence). CDR3: CASSYSASGGTYYEQYF. DNA of the CDR3: TGTGCCAGCAGTTACTCAGCGAGCGGGGGGACCTACTACGAGCAGTACTTC.

This clonotype was seen many times. The V and J genes are TRBV7-2 and TRBJ2-1; 9 positions agree with TRBD1. Germline V lookup: CDR1 SGHTA, CDR2 FQGNSA. J was trimmed by 7 bases and V by 5 bases; bases with no gene match: 9. There are 15 residues in the CDR3. The CDR3 nucleotides are TGTGCCAGCAGCCCGTGGACAGGGGTGACGAATGAGCAGTTCTTC. As protein: CASSPWTGVTNEQFF. The full variable domain, rest sourced from reference TRBV7-2 and TRBJ2-1, is GAGVSQSPSNKVTEKGKDVELRCDPISGHTALYWYRQSLGQGLEFLIYFQGNSAPDKSGLPSDRFSAERTGGSVSTLTIQRTQQEDSAVYLCASSPWTGVTNEQFFGPGTRLTVL.

This clonotype was counted only a few times. The V call is TRBV28, the J call TRBJ2-1, with D perhaps TRBD1 (6 bases). V gave up 1 base and J gave up 0 bases, with 13 bases separating them. The CDR3 consists of 17 residues. In germline, CDR1 is MDHEN, CDR2 SYDVKM. The CDR3 coding sequence is TGTGCCAGCAGTTTATCCCCTGGACAGAGCTCCTACAATGAGCAGTTCTTC. Protein sequence: CASSLSPGQSSYNEQFF.

The table lists this clonotype with many counts. The chain carries TRBV20-1 and TRBJ2-7, with D perhaps matching TRBD1 or TRBD2 (5 bases each). The germline V gene has CDR1 DFQATT and CDR2 SNEGSKA (reference sequence). The CDR3 extends over 12 amino acids. V was trimmed by 8 bases and J by 7 bases, leaving 18 bases between them. The CDR3 DNA is TGCAGTTTGCCGGGACGGAGAGAAGAGCAGTACTTC. Its protein is CSLPGRREEQYF.

This clonotype was found a few times. CDR3 in amino acids: CASSLGGARIYGYTF. In DNA, the CDR3 is TGTGCCAGCAGTTTAGGAGGGGCTAGGATCTATGGCTACACCTTC. The V and J genes are TRBV12-3 or TRBV12-4 and TRBJ1-2; D is possibly TRBD1 (5 bases). Trimming cost V 1 base and J 4 bases, with 13 bases left between them. The length of the CDR3 is 15 residues.

As concerns this clonotype: This may arise from a read error, as a much more abundant clone is one base away. The chain links TRBV4-3 to TRBJ1-2; unclear D gene. Germline V lookup: CDR1 LGHNA, CDR2 YSLEER. The CDR3 has 15 amino acids. The CDR3 reads CASNQGGSFNYGYTF. CDR3 nucleotides: TGCGCCAGCAACCAAGGTGGTAGCTTTAACTATGGCTACACCTTC.

This clonotype was seen ten or more times. The chain uses TRBV7-2 and TRBJ2-1, with D possibly being TRBD2 (7 bases). Germline V gene lookup returns CDR1 SGHTA and CDR2 FQGNSA. The V end lost 0 bases, the J end lost 7 bases, and 16 bases lay between the germline ends. The CDR3 is 16 amino acids. Written as DNA, the CDR3 is TGTGCCAGCAGCTTAGCGGGGGGGCCTACTAGAAATGAGCAGTTCTTC. Amino acids: CASSLAGGPTRNEQFF.

V usage is TRBV12-3 or TRBV12-4 and J usage is TRBJ2-7, with 7 positions matching TRBD1. V trimming: 1 base; J trimming: 2 bases; junction bases outside the gene matches: 5. The CDR3 loop spans 15 amino acids. CDR3 protein: CASSLGMGQTYEQYF. In nucleotides, the CDR3 is TGTGCCAGCAGTTTAGGGATGGGACAGACCTACGAGCAGTACTTC.